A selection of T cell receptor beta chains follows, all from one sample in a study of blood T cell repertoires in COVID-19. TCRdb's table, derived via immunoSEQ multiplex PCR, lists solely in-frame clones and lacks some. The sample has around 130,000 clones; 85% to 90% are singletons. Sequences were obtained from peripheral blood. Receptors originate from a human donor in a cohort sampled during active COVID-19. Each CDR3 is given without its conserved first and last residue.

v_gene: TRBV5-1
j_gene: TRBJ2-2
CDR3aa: ASSWTGTSGTGELF

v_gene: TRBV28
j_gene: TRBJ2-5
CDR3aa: ASSSNQNGY

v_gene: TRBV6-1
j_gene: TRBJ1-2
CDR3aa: ASSETYPGTGGYT

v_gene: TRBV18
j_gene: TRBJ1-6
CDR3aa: ASSPGGGNSPLH

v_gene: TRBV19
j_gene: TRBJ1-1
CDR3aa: ASSSLPPGTEAF

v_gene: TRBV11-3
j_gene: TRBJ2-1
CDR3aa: ASSSAGLAGGNEQF

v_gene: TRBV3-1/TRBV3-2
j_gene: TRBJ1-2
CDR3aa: ASSPGQTGGYT

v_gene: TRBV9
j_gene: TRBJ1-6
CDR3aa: ASSVEGPRVSPLH

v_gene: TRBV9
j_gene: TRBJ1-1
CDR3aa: ASSVGTQQNTEAF

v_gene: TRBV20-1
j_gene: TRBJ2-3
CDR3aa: SASLSGGVDTQY

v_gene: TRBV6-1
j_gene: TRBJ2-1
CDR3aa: ASSELAYNEQF

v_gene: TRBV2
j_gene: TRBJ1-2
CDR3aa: ASKAGNYGYT

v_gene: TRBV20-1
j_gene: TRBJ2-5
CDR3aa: SASRPQGTQY

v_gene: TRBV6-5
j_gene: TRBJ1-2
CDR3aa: ASSRGQGLGYT

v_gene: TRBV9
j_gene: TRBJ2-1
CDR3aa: ASSVGGDPYTEQF

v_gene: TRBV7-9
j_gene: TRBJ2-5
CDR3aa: ASSAHLREYQETQY

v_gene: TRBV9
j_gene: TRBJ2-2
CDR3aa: ASSGPGGVNSGELF

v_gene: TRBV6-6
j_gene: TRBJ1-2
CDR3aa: ASRTDRVTNYGYT